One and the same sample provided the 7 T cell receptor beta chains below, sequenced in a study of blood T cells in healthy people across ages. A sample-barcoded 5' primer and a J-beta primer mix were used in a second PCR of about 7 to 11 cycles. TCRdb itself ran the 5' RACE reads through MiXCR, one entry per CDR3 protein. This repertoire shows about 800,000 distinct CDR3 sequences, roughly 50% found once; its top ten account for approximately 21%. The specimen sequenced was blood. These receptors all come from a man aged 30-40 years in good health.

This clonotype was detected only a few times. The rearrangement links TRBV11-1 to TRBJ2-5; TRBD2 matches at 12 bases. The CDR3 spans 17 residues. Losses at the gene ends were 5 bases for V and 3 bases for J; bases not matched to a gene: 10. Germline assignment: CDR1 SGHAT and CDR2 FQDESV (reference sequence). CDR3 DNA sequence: TGTGCCAGCAGCCTCTACCTCCGGACTAGCGGGAAAGAGACCCAGTACTTC. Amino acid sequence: CASSLYLRTSGKETQYF. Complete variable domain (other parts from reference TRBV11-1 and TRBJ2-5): EAEVAQSPRYKITEKSQAVAFWCDPISGHATLYWYRQILGQGPELLVQFQDESVVDDSQLPKDRFSAERLKGVDSTLKIQPAELGDSAMYLCASSLYLRTSGKETQYFGPGTRLLVL.

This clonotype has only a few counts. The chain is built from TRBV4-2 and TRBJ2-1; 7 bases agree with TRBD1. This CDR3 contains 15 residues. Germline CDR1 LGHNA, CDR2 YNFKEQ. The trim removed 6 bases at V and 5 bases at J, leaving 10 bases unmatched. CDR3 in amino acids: CASSETGAQNNEQFF. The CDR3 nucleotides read TGTGCCAGCAGTGAAACAGGGGCACAAAACAATGAGCAGTTCTTC.

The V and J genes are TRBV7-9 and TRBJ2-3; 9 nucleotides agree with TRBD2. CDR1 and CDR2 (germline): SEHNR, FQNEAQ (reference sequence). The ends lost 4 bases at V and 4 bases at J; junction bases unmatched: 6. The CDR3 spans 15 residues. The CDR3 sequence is CASSSLAGPSDTQYF. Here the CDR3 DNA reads TGTGCCAGCAGCTCGCTAGCGGGACCTTCAGATACGCAGTATTTT.

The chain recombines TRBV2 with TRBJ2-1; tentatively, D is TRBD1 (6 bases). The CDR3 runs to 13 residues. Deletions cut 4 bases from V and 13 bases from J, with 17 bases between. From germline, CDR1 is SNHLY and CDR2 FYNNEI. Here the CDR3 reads CASSASDSTSQFF. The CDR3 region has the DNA TGTGCCAGCAGTGCCTCGGACAGCACAAGTCAGTTCTTC.

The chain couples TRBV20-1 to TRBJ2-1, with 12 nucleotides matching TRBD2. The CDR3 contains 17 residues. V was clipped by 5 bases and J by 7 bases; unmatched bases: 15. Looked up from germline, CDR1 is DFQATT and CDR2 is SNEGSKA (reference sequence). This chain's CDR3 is CSAPPIGLAGLGNEQFF. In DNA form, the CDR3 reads TGCAGTGCTCCACCCATCGGACTAGCGGGACTCGGTAATGAGCAGTTCTTC.

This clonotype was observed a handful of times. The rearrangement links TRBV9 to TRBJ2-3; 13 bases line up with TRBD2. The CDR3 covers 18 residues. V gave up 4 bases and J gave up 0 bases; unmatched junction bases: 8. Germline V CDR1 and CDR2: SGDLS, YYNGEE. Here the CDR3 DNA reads TGTGCCAGCAGCACTCGACTAGCGGGAGGAAAGAGCACAGATACGCAGTATTTT. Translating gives CASSTRLAGGKSTDTQYF.

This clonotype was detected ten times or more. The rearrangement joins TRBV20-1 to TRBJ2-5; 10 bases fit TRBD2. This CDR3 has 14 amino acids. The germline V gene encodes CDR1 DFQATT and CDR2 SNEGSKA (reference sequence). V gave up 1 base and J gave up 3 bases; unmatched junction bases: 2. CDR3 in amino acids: CSARVGTSEETQYF. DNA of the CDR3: TGCAGTGCTAGAGTGGGGACTAGCGAAGAGACCCAGTACTTC.